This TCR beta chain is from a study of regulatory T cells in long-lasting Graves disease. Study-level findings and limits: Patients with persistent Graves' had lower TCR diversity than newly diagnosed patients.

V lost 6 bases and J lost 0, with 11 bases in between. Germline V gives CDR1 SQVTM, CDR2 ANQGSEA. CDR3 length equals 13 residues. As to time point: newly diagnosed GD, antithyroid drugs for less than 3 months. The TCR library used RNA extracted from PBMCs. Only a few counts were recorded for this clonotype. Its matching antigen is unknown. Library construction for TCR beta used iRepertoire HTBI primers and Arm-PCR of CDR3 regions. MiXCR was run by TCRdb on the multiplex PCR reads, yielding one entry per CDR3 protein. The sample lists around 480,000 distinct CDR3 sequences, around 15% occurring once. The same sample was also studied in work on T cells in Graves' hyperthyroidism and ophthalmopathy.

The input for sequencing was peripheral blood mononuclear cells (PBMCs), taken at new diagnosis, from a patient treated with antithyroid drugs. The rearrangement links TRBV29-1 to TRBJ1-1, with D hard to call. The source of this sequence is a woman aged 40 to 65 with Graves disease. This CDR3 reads CSVWVGMNTEAFF. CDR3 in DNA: TGCAGCGTGTGGGTGGGGATGAACACTGAAGCTTTCTTT. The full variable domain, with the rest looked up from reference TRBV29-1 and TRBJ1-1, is SAVISQKPSRDICQRGTSLTIQCQVDSQVTMMFWYRQQPGQSLTLIATANQGSEATYESGFVIDKFPISRPNLTFSTLTVSNMSPEDSSIYLCSVWVGMNTEAFFGQGTRLTVV.